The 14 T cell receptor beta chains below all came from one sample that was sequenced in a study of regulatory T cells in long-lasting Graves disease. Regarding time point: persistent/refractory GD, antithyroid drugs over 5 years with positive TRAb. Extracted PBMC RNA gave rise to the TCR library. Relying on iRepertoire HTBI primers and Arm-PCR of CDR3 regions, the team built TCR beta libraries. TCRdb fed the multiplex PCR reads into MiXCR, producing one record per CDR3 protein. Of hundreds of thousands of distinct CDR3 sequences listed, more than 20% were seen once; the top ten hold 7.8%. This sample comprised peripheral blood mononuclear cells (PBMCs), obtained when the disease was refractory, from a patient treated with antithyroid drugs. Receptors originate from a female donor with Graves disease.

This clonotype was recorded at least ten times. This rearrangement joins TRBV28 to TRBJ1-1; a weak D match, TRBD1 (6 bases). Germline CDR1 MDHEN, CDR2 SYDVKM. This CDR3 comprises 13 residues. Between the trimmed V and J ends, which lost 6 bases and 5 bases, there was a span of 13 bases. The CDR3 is CASSITGRTEAFF. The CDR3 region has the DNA TGTGCCAGCAGCATAACAGGGCGGACTGAAGCTTTCTTT.

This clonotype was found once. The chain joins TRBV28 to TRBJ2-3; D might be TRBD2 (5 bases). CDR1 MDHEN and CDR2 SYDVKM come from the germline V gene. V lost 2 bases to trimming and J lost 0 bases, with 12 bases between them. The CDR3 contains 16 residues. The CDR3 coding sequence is TGTGCCAGCAGTTTAGGGTCGGGAATTAGCACAGATACGCAGTATTTT. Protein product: CASSLGSGISTDTQYF.

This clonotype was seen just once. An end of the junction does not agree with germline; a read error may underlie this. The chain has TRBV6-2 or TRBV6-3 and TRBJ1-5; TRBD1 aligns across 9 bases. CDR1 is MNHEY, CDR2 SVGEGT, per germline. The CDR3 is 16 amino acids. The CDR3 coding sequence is TGTGCCAGCAGACCCCGAGGACAGGGGACAAATCAGTCCCAGCATTTT. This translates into CASRPRGQGTNQSQHF.

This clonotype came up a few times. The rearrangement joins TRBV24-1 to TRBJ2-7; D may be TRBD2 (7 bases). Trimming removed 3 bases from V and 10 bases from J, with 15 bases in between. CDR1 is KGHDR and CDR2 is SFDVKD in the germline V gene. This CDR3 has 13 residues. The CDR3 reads CATSDTGASGQYF. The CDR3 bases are TGTGCCACCAGTGATACGGGGGCTAGCGGACAGTACTTC.

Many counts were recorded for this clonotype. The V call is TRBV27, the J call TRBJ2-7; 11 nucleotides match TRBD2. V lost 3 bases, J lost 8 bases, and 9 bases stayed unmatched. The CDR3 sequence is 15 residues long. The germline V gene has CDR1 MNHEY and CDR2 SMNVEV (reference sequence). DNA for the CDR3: TGTGCCAGCAGTTTGACTTTTACTAGCGGGAGTAAGCAGTACTTC. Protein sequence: CASSLTFTSGSKQYF.

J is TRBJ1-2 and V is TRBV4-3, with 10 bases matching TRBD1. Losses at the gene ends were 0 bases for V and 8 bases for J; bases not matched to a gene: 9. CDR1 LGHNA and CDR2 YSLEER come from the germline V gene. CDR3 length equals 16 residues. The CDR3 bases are TGCGCCAGCAGCCAAGATGAAGACAGGGGGCTTAAGGGCTACACCTTC. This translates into CASSQDEDRGLKGYTF.

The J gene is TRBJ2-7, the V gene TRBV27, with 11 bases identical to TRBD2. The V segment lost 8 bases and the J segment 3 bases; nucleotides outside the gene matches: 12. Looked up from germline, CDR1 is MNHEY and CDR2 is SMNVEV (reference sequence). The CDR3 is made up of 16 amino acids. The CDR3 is CASAPPQGLADYEQYF. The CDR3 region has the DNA TGTGCCAGCGCCCCGCCCCAGGGACTAGCGGACTACGAGCAGTACTTC.

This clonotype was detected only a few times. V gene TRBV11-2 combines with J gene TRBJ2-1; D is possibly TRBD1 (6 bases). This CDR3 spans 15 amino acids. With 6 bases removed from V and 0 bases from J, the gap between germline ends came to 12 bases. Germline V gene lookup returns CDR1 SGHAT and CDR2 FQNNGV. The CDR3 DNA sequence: TGTGCCAGCAGTCAACAGGGAAGCTCCTACAATGAGCAGTTCTTC. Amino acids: CASSQQGSSYNEQFF.

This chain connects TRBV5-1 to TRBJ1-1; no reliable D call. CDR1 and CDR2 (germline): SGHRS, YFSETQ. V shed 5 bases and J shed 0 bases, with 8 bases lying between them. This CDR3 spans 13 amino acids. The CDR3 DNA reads TGCGCCAGCAGGATGACACTGAACACTGAAGCTTTCTTT. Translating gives CASRMTLNTEAFF.

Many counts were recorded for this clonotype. The CDR3 region is CASGNQPQHF. CDR3 sequence (DNA): TGTGCCAGCGGTAATCAGCCCCAGCATTTT. The chain recombines TRBV11-2 with TRBJ1-5; D is unclear. In germline, CDR1 is SGHAT, CDR2 FQNNGV. Trimming removed 8 bases at V and 4 bases at J, with 3 bases between. The CDR3 runs 10 residues.

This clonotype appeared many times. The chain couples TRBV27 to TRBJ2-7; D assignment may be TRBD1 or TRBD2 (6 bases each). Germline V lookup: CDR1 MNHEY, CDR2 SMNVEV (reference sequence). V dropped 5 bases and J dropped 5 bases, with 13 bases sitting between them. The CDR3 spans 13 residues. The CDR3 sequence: CASSRLGGDEQYF. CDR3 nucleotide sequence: TGTGCCAGCAGTCGACTCGGGGGCGACGAGCAGTACTTC.

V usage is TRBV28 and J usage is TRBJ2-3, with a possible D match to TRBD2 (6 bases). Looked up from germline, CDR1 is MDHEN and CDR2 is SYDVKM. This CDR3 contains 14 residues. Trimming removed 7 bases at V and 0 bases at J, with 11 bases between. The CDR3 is CASTLDYSTDTQYF. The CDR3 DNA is TGTGCCAGCACCCTGGACTATAGCACAGATACGCAGTATTTT.

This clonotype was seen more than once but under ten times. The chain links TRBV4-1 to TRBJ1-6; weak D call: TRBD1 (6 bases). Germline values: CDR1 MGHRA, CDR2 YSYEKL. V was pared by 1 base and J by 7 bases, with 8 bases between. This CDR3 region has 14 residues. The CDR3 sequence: CASSQVGQNSPLHF. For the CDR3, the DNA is TGCGCCAGCAGCCAAGTCGGACAGAATTCACCCCTCCACTTT.

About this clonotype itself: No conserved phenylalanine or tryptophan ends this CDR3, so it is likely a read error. The CDR3 sequence is CASSPGLNTGELFL. The CDR3 nucleotides are TGTGCCAGCAGCCCCGGACTAAACACCGGGGAGCTGTTTCTT. The chain has TRBV11-2 and TRBJ2-2, with D possibly TRBD2 on 6 matching bases. Germline CDR1 is SGHAT and CDR2 is FQNNGV. This CDR3 has 14 amino acids. Between the trimmed V and J ends, which lost 5 bases and 2 bases, there was a span of 9 bases.